The 15 T cell receptor beta chains reported below all come from one sample, sequenced in a study of blood T cell repertoires in COVID-19 (dated by TCRdb to about 2020). The protocol used for the library was the immunoSEQ multiplex PCR assay. This immuneACCESS table, as held by TCRdb, lists in-frame sequences with V and J called but not all clones. Of the missing ones, under half trace to an unresolved V gene in checked studies; the others have no known cause. This sample holds about 110,000 clones; approximately 90% were observed only once. The ten largest make up approximately 4.4% of the sample. Sequenced material: peripheral blood. The receptors originated from a woman in her forties or fifties with acute or convalescent COVID-19.

This chain uses TRBV27 with TRBJ2-7, with 13 bases matching TRBD2. Germline V gene data show CDR1 as MNHEY and CDR2 as SMNVEV (reference sequence). V gave up 2 bases and J gave up 3 bases; unmatched junction bases: 4. CDR3 length: 16 amino acids. CDR3 coding DNA: TGTGCCAGCAGTTTAGATGGGACTAGCGGGGTCTACGAGCAGTACTTC. Amino acids: CASSLDGTSGVYEQYF.

The chain links TRBV10-3 to TRBJ1-6, with D unclear. Germline V gene sequence: CDR1 ENHRY, CDR2 SYGVKD. Trimming cost V 10 bases and J 4 bases, with 20 bases left between them. There are 16 residues in the CDR3. The CDR3 DNA reads as TGTGCCACCAGCACGTCACGGGGAACGTATAATTCACCCCTCCACTTT. Translating it yields CATSTSRGTYNSPLHF.

The CDR3, as DNA: TGTGCCAGCAGCAGGACAGGGCACACCGGGGAGCTGTTTTTT. Residues: CASSRTGHTGELFF. The chain joins TRBV11-2 to TRBJ2-2, with 8 positions matching TRBD1. V gave up 5 bases and J gave up 3 bases; unmatched junction bases: 2. CDR3 size: 14 residues. The germline V gene encodes CDR1 SGHAT and CDR2 FQNNGV.

The gene calls are TRBV28 and TRBJ1-2; possible D gene TRBD1, 5 bases. The germline V gene has CDR1 MDHEN and CDR2 SYDVKM. The CDR3 covers 16 residues. With 8 bases removed from V and 4 bases from J, the gap between germline ends came to 23 bases. The CDR3 loop is CASGKGGTWGGYGYTF. DNA of the CDR3: TGTGCCAGCGGTAAGGGTGGCACATGGGGGGGCTATGGCTACACCTTC.

This chain links TRBV7-2 with TRBJ1-6, with D maybe TRBD1 (5 bases). V lost 5 bases, J lost 8 bases, and 22 bases lay in between. Germline lookup yields CDR1 SGHTA and CDR2 FQGNSA. This CDR3 contains 17 residues. This CDR3 is CASSPGLSSRRDSPLHF. The CDR3 bases are TGTGCCAGCAGCCCAGGATTATCCTCCCGCAGGGATTCACCCCTCCACTTT. Full variable domain (outside the CDR3, taken from reference TRBV7-2 and TRBJ1-6): GAGVSQSPSNKVTEKGKDVELRCDPISGHTALYWYRQSLGQGLEFLIYFQGNSAPDKSGLPSDRFSAERTGGSVSTLTIQRTQQEDSAVYLCASSPGLSSRRDSPLHFGNGTRLTVT.

The chain has TRBV5-6 and TRBJ2-3, with no clear D. CDR3 length equals 13 residues. Trimming shortened V by 0 bases and J by 5 bases, and 7 bases separated the two germline ends. CDR1 SGHDT and CDR2 YYEEEE come from the germline V gene. The CDR3 reads CASSLARGDTQYF. The DNA for the CDR3 is TGTGCCAGCAGCTTGGCCCGCGGAGATACGCAGTATTTT. The entire variable domain, with the rest obtained from reference TRBV5-6 and TRBJ2-3, is as follows: DAGVTQSPTHLIKTRGQQVTLRCSPKSGHDTVSWYQQALGQGPQFIFQYYEEEERQRGNFPDRFSGHQFPNYSSELNVNALLLGDSALYLCASSLARGDTQYFGPGTRLTVL.

The chain is built from TRBV4-1 and TRBJ2-1; TRBD1 agrees at 12 bases. Germline lookup yields CDR1 MGHRA and CDR2 YSYEKL. This CDR3 region has 16 residues. Trimming removed 4 bases from V and 9 bases from J; junction bases left unmatched: 10. The CDR3 nucleotides read TGCGCCAGCAGCCTACCCCGGGACAGGGGGCAACTTGAGCAGTTCTTC. The encoded protein is CASSLPRDRGQLEQFF.

The chain uses TRBV5-6 and TRBJ2-7; D not resolved. V lost 0 bases and J lost 0, with 7 bases in between. The V gene's germline CDR1 is SGHDT and CDR2 YYEEEE. The CDR3 has 14 residues. The CDR3 nucleotides are TGTGCCAGCAGCTTGGGTGAGAGCTCCTACGAGCAGTACTTC. This translates into CASSLGESSYEQYF.

The chain links TRBV9 to TRBJ1-2, with 10 nucleotides matching TRBD1. The V and J ends lost 3 bases and 8 bases, in that order; junction bases with no gene match: 13. This CDR3 has 16 residues. Germline V gene sequence: CDR1 SGDLS, CDR2 YYNGEE. In DNA, the CDR3 is TGTGCCAGCAGCGGAGTGGGACAGGGGATTTCCTACGGCTACACCTTC. This translates into CASSGVGQGISYGYTF. Supplemented by reference TRBV9 and TRBJ1-2, the full variable domain reads DSGVTQTPKHLITATGQRVTLRCSPRSGDLSVYWYQQSLDQGLQFLIQYYNGEERAKGNILERFSAQQFPDLHSELNLSSLELGDSALYFCASSGVGQGISYGYTFGSGTRLTVV.

The rearrangement links TRBV5-1 to TRBJ1-1, with 12 positions matching TRBD1. Germline V gene lookup returns CDR1 SGHRS and CDR2 YFSETQ. The V segment lost 1 base and the J segment 10 bases; nucleotides outside the gene matches: 11. This CDR3 comprises 16 residues. In nucleotides, the CDR3 is TGCGCCAGCAGCTTGACCTACCGGGACAGGGGGCAGGGAGCTTTCTTT. It encodes CASSLTYRDRGQGAFF. Combining the CDR3 with reference TRBV5-1 and TRBJ1-1 gives the whole variable domain KAGVTQTPRYLIKTRGQQVTLSCSPISGHRSVSWYQQTPGQGLQFLFEYFSETQRNKGNFPGRFSGRQFSNSRSEMNVSTLELGDSALYLCASSLTYRDRGQGAFFGQGTRLTVV.

The chain combines TRBV7-2 with TRBJ2-3, with TRBD2 matching over 7 bases. There are 14 residues in the CDR3. After removal of 5 bases from V and 3 bases from J, the junction contained 5 bases not matched to a gene. Germline lookup yields CDR1 SGHTA and CDR2 FQGNSA. As DNA, the CDR3 is TGTGCCAGCAGCCCCCAGGGACTAACAGATACGCAGTATTTT. Its translation: CASSPQGLTDTQYF.

The chain recombines TRBV30 with TRBJ1-1; D gene unclear. Between the trimmed V and J ends, which lost 4 bases and 1 base, there was a span of 4 bases. Germline V gene data show CDR1 as GTSNPN and CDR2 as SVGIG (reference sequence). The CDR3 consists of 11 residues. In DNA, the CDR3 is TGTGCCTGGAATAGGAACACTGAAGCTTTCTTT. It translates to CAWNRNTEAFF. Drawing the rest from reference TRBV30 and TRBJ1-1, the complete variable domain is SQTIHQWPATLVQPVGSPLSLECTVEGTSNPNLYWYRQAAGRGLQLLFYSVGIGQISSEVPQNLSASRPQDRQFILSSKKLLLSDSGFYLCAWNRNTEAFFGQGTRLTVV.

The CDR3, as DNA: TGTGCTAGTGCTTCACAGGGGGCCCCCTACAATGAGCAGTTCTTC. It translates to CASASQGAPYNEQFF. The rearrangement links TRBV12-5 to TRBJ2-1; 9 nucleotides match TRBD1. The CDR3 loop spans 15 amino acids. Germline lookup yields CDR1 LGHNT and CDR2 FRNRAP. V shed 7 bases, J shed 2 bases, and the junction held 6 bases outside the gene matches.

The V gene is TRBV29-1, the J gene TRBJ2-6; 7 bases match TRBD1. With V trimmed by 4 bases and J by 2 bases, 5 bases remained unmatched. Germline V gene sequence: CDR1 SQVTM, CDR2 ANQGSEA. The CDR3 length is 15 residues. The chain's CDR3 is CSVGQGGAGANVLTF. CDR3 sequence (DNA): TGCAGCGTTGGACAGGGTGGTGCTGGGGCCAACGTCCTGACTTTC.

This chain uses TRBV6-4 with TRBJ1-1, with D unclear. The CDR3 length is 15 residues. Trimming removed 4 bases from V and 1 base from J, with 13 bases in between. Germline lookup yields CDR1 MRHNA and CDR2 SNTAGT. The CDR3 spells CASSAETDKNTEAFF. The CDR3 region has the DNA TGTGCCAGCAGTGCCGAAACCGACAAGAACACTGAAGCTTTCTTT.